The entry below gives a single T cell receptor (beta chain) sequence along with its context. This clonotype has just a few counts. Its target antigen remains unknown. No base quality values were provided; no much bigger clone lies one nucleotide off. This entry is derived from a study of blood T cells in healthy people across ages (dated by TCRdb to between 2015 and 2016). About the full investigation: In model experiments, template switching captured about one uniquely barcoded TCR beta cDNA molecule for every two T cells. Two additional independent replicas of 1 million unique cDNA reads from the same blood draw were analyzed for two donors (one aged 18 to 29 and one aged 80 or older). The donors were split into four age groups: young (average about 16 years), middle-aged (roughly 39), aged (roughly 60) and long-lived (approximately 80). Using deep sequencing normalized with unique cDNA molecular identifiers, the study measured how TCR beta repertoire diversity changes with age. To avoid experimental bias, donors of different ages were randomly spread across the sequencing lanes. Broader findings and caveats from the paper: Conclusive comparison of naive and antigen-experienced compartments was prevented by the profiling of bulk unsorted PBMCs. A strong correlation was found between observed TCR beta diversity and the percentage of naive T cells measured by flow cytometry. Because donor CMV infection status was unknown, age-related changes in expanded clonotypes were potentially confounded. As age increased, observed TCR beta diversity per million T cells dropped in a roughly linear way, and a significant reduction was already evident by age roughly 40. Estimates of total diversity based on one million sequenced T cells were considered lower bounds and underestimates. Compared with the aged group, the long-lived group had more naive CD4+ T cells, fewer expanded clones and increased TCR diversity, suggesting age selection.

The V and J ends are trimmed by 4 bases and 0 bases, leaving 12 bases between them. Via the germline V gene, CDR1 is KGHSH and CDR2 LQKENI. The CDR3 goes from the cysteine to the phenylalanine over 16 residues. CDR3 DNA is the only sequence kept; it has 48 bases, read in frame from the first base. Systemically healthy Caucasian individuals from Russia, around 38 in total and aged about 6 to 95 years, were included as donors. Each donor gave 8 to 10 milliliters of peripheral blood, collected into EDTA-treated Vacutainer tubes. Ficoll-Paque density-gradient centrifugation was used to isolate PBMCs, with at least 6.5 million per sample. Total RNA was extracted from PBMCs with Trizol reagent, with at least 5.5 micrograms obtained per sample. Naive CD45RAhigh/CD27high T cell percentages were measured by flow cytometry on a PBMC aliquot from every donor. The library was prepared using 5' RACE. Sequencing instrument: Illumina HiSeq 2500. A second PCR of roughly 7 to 12 cycles was performed with a sample-barcoded 5' primer and a J-beta primer mix. A template-switch 5' adaptor carrying 12 random nucleotides introduced a unique molecular identifier onto each TCR beta cDNA molecule. Each sample yielded at least 2.5 million CDR3-containing paired-end reads. First-strand cDNA synthesis was performed from all RNA using the Mint cDNA synthesis kit, with priming by a TRBC-specific oligonucleotide. After uracil-DNA glycosylase treatment, a first 18-cycle PCR used universal primers M1SS and BC2_uni_R on all cDNA. In the paper's pipeline: Normalization of each sample was performed by random selection of 1 million high-quality reads, each carrying a distinct molecular identifier. Instead of being binned into consensus sequences, reads with shared molecular identifiers were discarded. MiTCR, set to a Q25 quality threshold and the strictest error-elimination algorithm, was used for CDR3 identification, clonotype clustering and error correction. A nonparametric unseen species model with Euler transformation was used to estimate a lower bound on total TCR beta diversity. TCRdb's own reprocessing of the public reads used fastp at Q25 and MiXCR and kept productive beta chains. One record per CDR3 amino acid sequence lists the most common genes and DNA. These V and J calls are TCRdb output, not the study's own analysis. The sample includes about 1,800,000 distinct CDR3 sequences, with about 28% observed a single time. 7.7% of the sample lies in the top ten.

The V and J segments used are TRBV18 and TRBJ1-4; a tentative D call is TRBD1 (5 bases match). This receptor was taken from a woman in her twenties or thirties in good health. The sample taken for sequencing was blood. CDR3 loop: CASSLGTAATNEKLFF. Here is the DNA: TGTGCCAGCTCACTCGGGACGGCAGCAACTAATGAAAAACTGTTTTTT.